The 4 T cell receptor beta chains reported below all come from one sample, sequenced in a study of response to subunit inactivated influenza vaccine. TCRdb ran MiXCR on the RT-PCR reads and lists one entry per CDR3 protein. The repertoire consists of roughly 780,000 distinct CDR3 sequences, with approximately 18% occurring once and the leading ten covering around 9.9%. The sample here was PBMCs from blood, taken roughly 5 days after vaccination. These receptors came from a man between 45 and 60 years old who received an inactivated influenza vaccine.

This clonotype has at least ten counts. The chain recombines TRBV7-2 with TRBJ1-1; 8 nucleotides line up with TRBD1. The CDR3 is 15 residues long. V dropped 5 bases and J dropped 0; count of bases not matched to a gene: 5. Germline V lookup: CDR1 SGHTA, CDR2 FQGNSA. Here the CDR3 reads CASSIYRGLNTEAFF. CDR3 DNA: TGTGCCAGCAGCATCTACAGGGGGTTGAACACTGAAGCTTTCTTT.

The J gene is TRBJ2-1, the V gene TRBV7-2; no firm D call. The CDR3 is 16 amino acids. Trimming pared 2 bases from V and 0 bases from J, leaving 11 bases between. Per the germline V gene, CDR1 is SGHTA and CDR2 is FQGNSA. This CDR3 is CASSLNSGNSYNEQFF. The DNA for the CDR3 is TGTGCCAGCAGCTTAAATTCAGGAAACTCCTACAATGAGCAGTTCTTC. Supplemented by reference TRBV7-2 and TRBJ2-1, the full variable domain reads GAGVSQSPSNKVTEKGKDVELRCDPISGHTALYWYRQSLGQGLEFLIYFQGNSAPDKSGLPSDRFSAERTGGSVSTLTIQRTQQEDSAVYLCASSLNSGNSYNEQFFGPGTRLTVL.

This clonotype was seen a few times. V and J are TRBV20-1 and TRBJ2-5; D might be TRBD2 (5 bases). Germline V gene sequence: CDR1 DFQATT, CDR2 SNEGSKA (reference sequence). The CDR3 totals 14 residues. Between the trimmed V and J ends, which lost 3 bases and 5 bases, there was a span of 16 bases. The CDR3 DNA follows: TGCAGTGCTAGCGAGCTCACTAGGAGGGAGACCCAGTACTTC. Protein sequence: CSASELTRRETQYF.

The chain links TRBV6-5 to TRBJ2-3; no clear D gene. V was shortened by 0 bases and J by 3 bases, with 7 bases between the two germline ends. CDR3 size: 14 residues. CDR1 and CDR2 (germline): MNHEY, SVGAGI. The CDR3 DNA sequence: TGTGCCAGCAGTTACTCGGCAGCTACAGATACGCAGTATTTT. It yields the protein CASSYSAATDTQYF.